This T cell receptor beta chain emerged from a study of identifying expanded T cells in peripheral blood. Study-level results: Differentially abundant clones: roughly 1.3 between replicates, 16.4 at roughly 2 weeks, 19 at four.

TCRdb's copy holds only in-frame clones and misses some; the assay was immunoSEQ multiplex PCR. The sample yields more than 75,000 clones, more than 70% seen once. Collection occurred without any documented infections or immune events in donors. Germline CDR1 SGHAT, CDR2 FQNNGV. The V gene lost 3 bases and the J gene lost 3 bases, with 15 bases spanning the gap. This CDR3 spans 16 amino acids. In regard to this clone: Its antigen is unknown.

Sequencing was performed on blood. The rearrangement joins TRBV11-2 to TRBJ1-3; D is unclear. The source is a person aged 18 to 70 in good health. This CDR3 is CASSFQVQSGGNTIYF. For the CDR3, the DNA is TGTGCCAGCAGCTTCCAGGTGCAGAGTGGTGGAAACACCATATATTTT.